The 24 T cell receptor beta chains in this list originate from one sample, sequenced in a study of OX40 agonist ivuxolimab in advanced cancers. Produced via immunoSEQ multiplex PCR; TCRdb's table is partial and in-frame only. The data contain around 46,000 clones, approximately 77% of them singletons. Sequences were derived from CD4+ or CD8+ T cells sorted from blood, sampled in a trial of the OX40 agonist ivuxolimab. Receptor source: an adult with an advanced solid tumor such as melanoma, head and neck, liver or kidney cancer.

This sequence joins TRBV5-4 and TRBJ2-7; TRBD2 matches at 7 bases. V was clipped by 2 bases and J by 6 bases; unmatched bases: 8. Germline lookup yields CDR1 SGHNT and CDR2 YYREEE (reference sequence). CDR3 size: 14 residues. This CDR3 is CASSFPGGLSEQYF. In DNA form, the CDR3 reads TGTGCCAGCAGCTTCCCGGGAGGACTCTCCGAGCAGTACTTC.

V usage is TRBV28 and J usage is TRBJ2-3; 11 nucleotides match TRBD2. The CDR3 has 17 amino acids. CDR1 MDHEN and CDR2 SYDVKM come from the germline V gene. After removal of 11 bases from V and 4 bases from J, the junction contained 17 bases not matched to a gene. The CDR3 sequence: CAAYPVPSGRRADTQYF. The CDR3, as DNA: TGTGCCGCCTACCCGGTTCCTAGCGGGAGGAGAGCAGATACGCAGTATTTT.

This rearrangement joins TRBV28 to TRBJ2-1; D call uncertain. With 6 bases removed from V and 2 bases from J, the gap between germline ends came to 17 bases. Looked up from germline, CDR1 is MDHEN and CDR2 is SYDVKM. The CDR3 loop spans 16 amino acids. This CDR3 reads CASRLGWGGAYNEQFF. In nucleotides, the CDR3 is TGTGCCAGCAGGCTCGGATGGGGTGGGGCCTACAATGAGCAGTTCTTC.

The chain uses TRBV6-1 and TRBJ1-5, with a possible D match to TRBD1 (5 bases). CDR1 and CDR2 (germline): MNHNS, SASEGT. The ends were cut back, 5 bases at V and 0 bases at J, with 11 bases in the middle. The CDR3 extends over 15 amino acids. The CDR3 bases are TGTGCCAGCAGTCCCCAACAGGATAGCAATCAGCCCCAGCATTTT. Translating it yields CASSPQQDSNQPQHF.

The chain recombines TRBV5-1 with TRBJ2-3; TRBD2 matches 8 bases. The V segment lost 3 bases and the J segment 0 bases; nucleotides outside the gene matches: 3. The CDR3 is made up of 15 amino acids. Germline V gives CDR1 SGHRS, CDR2 YFSETQ. CDR3: CASSWSGGSTDTQYF. The CDR3 region has the DNA TGCGCCAGCAGCTGGAGCGGGGGTAGCACAGATACGCAGTATTTT. Together with reference TRBV5-1 and TRBJ2-3, the CDR3 gives the full variable domain: KAGVTQTPRYLIKTRGQQVTLSCSPISGHRSVSWYQQTPGQGLQFLFEYFSETQRNKGNFPGRFSGRQFSNSRSEMNVSTLELGDSALYLCASSWSGGSTDTQYFGPGTRLTVL.

This chain connects TRBV28 to TRBJ1-5, with a weak D call TRBD1 (5 bases). Trimming cost V 2 bases and J 4 bases, with 18 bases left between them. This CDR3 has 17 residues. The germline V gene has CDR1 MDHEN and CDR2 SYDVKM. The CDR3 loop reads CASSLTRGGRGNQPQHF. The CDR3 nucleotides are TGTGCCAGCAGTTTAACCCGGGGGGGTAGAGGGAATCAGCCCCAGCATTTT. The variable domain in full, completed from reference TRBV28 and TRBJ1-5, reads DVKVTQSSRYLVKRTGEKVFLECVQDMDHENMFWYRQDPGLGLRLIYFSYDVKMKEKGDIPEGYSVSREKKERFSLILESASTNQTSMYLCASSLTRGGRGNQPQHFGDGTRLSIL.

This clone was observed a few times. This chain links TRBV6-6 with TRBJ2-5; 8 bases agree with TRBD2. CDR1 is MNHNY, CDR2 SVGAGI, per germline (reference sequence). The length of the CDR3 is 16 residues. The J segment lost 2 bases and the V segment lost 5 bases, leaving 10 bases of the junction unmatched. Here the CDR3 DNA reads TGTGCCAGCAGTCAACGGACTAGCCTACCGCAAGAGACCCAGTACTTC. It translates to CASSQRTSLPQETQYF.

The V gene is TRBV5-1, the J gene TRBJ1-1, with 10 bases fitting TRBD1. J lost 4 bases, V lost 4 bases, and 10 bases had no gene match. Germline CDR1 SGHRS, CDR2 YFSETQ. The CDR3 runs 16 residues. The CDR3 DNA follows: TGCGCCAGCAGCCCGGGGTCGACAGGGGGCGGCACTGAAGCTTTCTTT. Translating it yields CASSPGSTGGGTEAFF.

The chain employs TRBV7-9 and TRBJ1-2; no definite D call. Germline V gives CDR1 SEHNR, CDR2 FQNEAQ (reference sequence). This CDR3 region has 13 residues. The V end lost 5 bases, the J end lost 2 bases, and 9 bases lay between the germline ends. CDR3 sequence (DNA): TGTGCCAGCAGCGTACCTCCCAACTATGGCTACACCTTC. This encodes CASSVPPNYGYTF.

The gene calls are TRBV4-1 and TRBJ2-7; D remains ambiguous. V was shortened by 1 base and J by 9 bases, with 16 bases between the two germline ends. In germline, CDR1 is MGHRA, CDR2 YSYEKL. This CDR3 has 14 residues. The CDR3 bases are TGCGCCAGCAGCCAAGTGGGCCCACATTCGGGGCAGTACTTC. The encoded protein is CASSQVGPHSGQYF.

The rearrangement links TRBV30 to TRBJ2-3, with D possibly matching TRBD1 (6 bases). Between the trimmed V and J ends, which lost 0 bases and 0 bases, there was a span of 10 bases. Germline lookup yields CDR1 GTSNPN and CDR2 SVGIG (reference sequence). This CDR3 region has 15 residues. The CDR3 coding sequence is TGTGCCTGGAGTGTATGGACAGATAGCACAGATACGCAGTATTTT. Protein: CAWSVWTDSTDTQYF.

The J gene is TRBJ2-1, the V gene TRBV7-9; 13 bases match TRBD2. The germline gives CDR1 SEHNR, CDR2 FQNEAQ (reference sequence). V was clipped by 5 bases and J by 6 bases; unmatched bases: 4. The CDR3 is made up of 15 amino acids. CDR3 bases: TGTGCCAGCAGCCTGACTAGCGGGAGGCTCAATGAGCAGTTCTTC. Residues: CASSLTSGRLNEQFF.

The chain links TRBV28 to TRBJ1-2, with D possibly matching TRBD1 (5 bases). CDR1 and CDR2 from the germline V gene are MDHEN and SYDVKM. The CDR3 is made up of 14 amino acids. Trimming pared 3 bases from V and 3 bases from J, leaving 11 bases between. This CDR3 is CASSLYDSYYGYTF. The CDR3 DNA sequence: TGTGCCAGCAGTTTGTATGACAGCTACTATGGCTACACCTTC.

This clone was seen a few times. The genes are TRBV5-4 and TRBJ1-4, with a tentative D call TRBD1 (5 bases). Per the germline V gene, CDR1 is SGHNT and CDR2 is YYREEE (reference sequence). The CDR3 has 14 amino acids. The V end was cut by 1 base, the J end by 6 bases, with 10 bases between. The CDR3 DNA reads TGTGCCAGCAGCTTGCGGGGGGGGGATGAAAAACTGTTTTTT. This sequence encodes CASSLRGGDEKLFF.

Note on this clone: Relative to the germline gene, one junction end is altered; a read error may explain this. The V and J genes are TRBV6-5 and TRBJ1-2, with unresolved D. The CDR3 loop spans 11 amino acids. Germline CDR1 and CDR2: MNHEY and SVGAGI. CDR3 sequence reads: CASSDSYGYTF. The CDR3 DNA follows: TGTGCCAGCAGTGACTCCTATGGCTACACCTTC.

The V call is TRBV5-6, the J call TRBJ2-2; a possible D gene is TRBD2 (6 bases). CDR3 length equals 15 residues. The V gene lost 3 bases and the J gene lost 1 base, with 10 bases spanning the gap. CDR1 is SGHDT, CDR2 YYEEEE, per germline. CDR3 loop: CASSSKRVNTGELFF. The CDR3 nucleotides are TGTGCCAGCAGCTCTAAGCGGGTGAACACCGGGGAGCTGTTTTTT.

The chain has TRBV7-9 and TRBJ1-1; 9 positions agree with TRBD1. V dropped 6 bases and J dropped 5; count of bases not matched to a gene: 10. CDR3 length: 15 residues. Germline V lookup: CDR1 SEHNR, CDR2 FQNEAQ (reference sequence). The CDR3 DNA sequence: TGTGCCAGCAGTACCTCCGGGACAGGGCTAACTGAAGCTTTCTTT. It specifies CASSTSGTGLTEAFF.

V is TRBV5-1 and J is TRBJ1-1, with D possibly being TRBD1 (5 bases). Trimming pared 4 bases from V and 2 bases from J, leaving 12 bases between. Germline V gene lookup returns CDR1 SGHRS and CDR2 YFSETQ. The CDR3 is made up of 14 amino acids. The CDR3 spells CASSQDSYNTEAFF. In DNA, the CDR3 is TGCGCCAGCAGCCAAGACAGTTACAACACTGAAGCTTTCTTT.

The rearrangement joins TRBV2 to TRBJ1-2; no reliable D call. The CDR3 sequence is 13 residues long. Trimming removed 6 bases at V and 1 base at J, with 9 bases between. Germline values: CDR1 SNHLY, CDR2 FYNNEI. CDR3 loop: CASRSSSNYGYTF. CDR3 in DNA: TGTGCCAGCAGAAGCAGCAGTAACTATGGCTACACCTTC. Using reference TRBV2 and TRBJ1-2 for the parts outside the CDR3, the full variable domain is EPEVTQTPSHQVTQMGQEVILRCVPISNHLYFYWYRQILGQKVEFLVSFYNNEISEKSEIFDDQFSVERPDGSNFTLKIRSTKLEDSAMYFCASRSSSNYGYTFGSGTRLTVV.

As to this clone: One end of the junction fails to match germline, which may point to a read error. J is TRBJ1-5 and V is TRBV5-1, with D unresolved. The CDR3 length is 13 residues. Germline V gene lookup returns CDR1 SGHRS and CDR2 YFSETQ. The CDR3 region is CASSRWGNQPQHF. The CDR3 nucleotides read TGTGCCAGCAGCCGGTGGGGCAATCAGCCCCAGCATTTT.

The V gene is TRBV27, the J gene TRBJ2-5; 10 bases fit TRBD2. The V and J ends lost 7 bases and 3 bases, in that order; junction bases with no gene match: 2. Per germline, CDR1 MNHEY and CDR2 SMNVEV (reference sequence). This CDR3 spans 13 amino acids. The CDR3 region is CASKGLAEETQYF. Written as DNA, the CDR3 is TGTGCCAGCAAAGGACTAGCGGAAGAGACCCAGTACTTC.

This clone has a single count. The CDR3 DNA reads as TGTGCCAGCTCCACCCGGGAGGGGCAGTACTTC. Protein product: CASSTREGQYF. The chain carries TRBV6-5 and TRBJ2-7, with TRBD2 matching over 8 bases. CDR1 is MNHEY, CDR2 SVGAGI, per germline. CDR3 length: 11 amino acids. V lost 8 bases to trimming and J lost 9 bases; unmatched junction nucleotides: 6.

DNA of the CDR3: TGTGCCAGCAGTAGGCAGGGCGCTAGCACAGATACGCAGTATTTT. Its translation is CASSRQGASTDTQYF. J is TRBJ2-3 and V is TRBV6-1; D possibly corresponds to TRBD1 (5 bases). CDR1 is MNHNS and CDR2 is SASEGT in the germline V gene. The CDR3 is made up of 15 amino acids. Trimming took off 5 bases at V and 0 bases at J, with 12 bases between the two ends.

The rearrangement uses TRBV6-5 and TRBJ2-7, with D perhaps TRBD1 (6 bases). CDR3 length: 12 residues. CDR1 MNHEY and CDR2 SVGAGI come from the germline V gene. Trimming left V 7 bases short and J 3 bases short, with 10 bases between. The CDR3 loop is CASNKQGYEQYF. The CDR3 coding sequence is TGTGCCAGCAATAAACAGGGCTACGAGCAGTACTTC.